Sequencing of this TCR beta chain was carried out in a study of CXCR3-negative and CXCR3-positive naive CD8 T cells. Broader study findings: Naive CXCR3-negative and CXCR3-positive cells had similar TRBV-TRBJ usage; memory differed. Upon cryopreservation, CXCR3 expression partially decreased, and most assays used fresh PBMCs.

With UMI labels, 5' RACE was used to prepare the TRB cDNA libraries. TCRdb reworked the 5' RACE reads into one entry per CDR3 protein, no DNA. The sample has around 29,000 distinct CDR3 sequences. Germline-derived CDR1 and CDR2 are MRHNA and SNTAGT. The CDR3 spans 15 residues. Of note for this clonotype: Its antigen is not known.

The J gene is TRBJ2-2, the V gene TRBV6-4; with no DNA, the TCRdb D assignment of TRBD2 cannot be verified. The receptor comes from a human donor in good health. Some clones in this sample may be carry-over from other donors' samples. Sequencing was done on a sample of memory CD8+ T cells from blood. This CDR3 is CASSDSLAATGELFF.